The 27 T cell receptor beta chains given below trace back to one sample, sequenced in a study of blood T cell repertoires in COVID-19. Assay: immunoSEQ multiplex PCR; the TCRdb copy retains only in-frame clones and omits some. The sample carries some 230,000 clones, roughly four fifths recorded once. Sequencing was done on a sample of peripheral blood. The receptors derive from a woman of 80 years or more with COVID-19, enrolled during active disease.

V usage is TRBV27 and J usage is TRBJ2-5, with a possible D match to TRBD1 (5 bases). The CDR3 runs 13 residues. Trimming shortened V by 5 bases and J by 3 bases, and 10 bases separated the two germline ends. The germline gives CDR1 MNHEY, CDR2 SMNVEV (reference sequence). The CDR3 region is CASSPRTKETQYF. The CDR3 nucleotides read TGTGCCAGCAGTCCGAGGACAAAAGAGACCCAGTACTTC.

The genes are TRBV7-9 and TRBJ1-4; D is uncertain. The ends were cut back, 6 bases at V and 0 bases at J, with 11 bases in the middle. Germline values: CDR1 SEHNR, CDR2 FQNEAQ (reference sequence). The CDR3 consists of 15 residues. The CDR3 loop is CASSHGETTNEKLFF. The CDR3, as DNA: TGTGCCAGCAGTCATGGAGAGACAACTAATGAAAAACTGTTTTTT.

V and J are TRBV20-1 and TRBJ1-1; the match to TRBD1 covers 7 bases. The CDR3 extends over 15 amino acids. After removal of 3 bases from V and 0 bases from J, the junction contained 7 bases not matched to a gene. CDR1 DFQATT and CDR2 SNEGSKA come from the germline V gene (reference sequence). The CDR3 region has the DNA TGCAGTGCTAGTTCCAGCCAGGGGGTGAACACTGAAGCTTTCTTT. Its translation: CSASSSQGVNTEAFF.

This chain joins TRBV6-5 and TRBJ2-6; the D is unclear. Between the trimmed V and J ends, which lost 4 bases and 4 bases, there was a span of 11 bases. The length of the CDR3 is 15 residues. CDR1 and CDR2 from the germline V gene are MNHEY and SVGAGI. This chain's CDR3 is CASSSLLSGANVLTF. As DNA, the CDR3 is TGTGCCAGCAGTTCCCTTCTGAGCGGGGCCAACGTCCTGACTTTC.

J is TRBJ2-7 and V is TRBV6-5; 12 positions match TRBD1. There are 14 residues in the CDR3. The V gene's germline CDR1 is MNHEY and CDR2 SVGAGI. Losses at the gene ends were 6 bases for V and 6 bases for J; bases not matched to a gene: 6. The CDR3 reads CASRAGTGGPEQYF. In DNA form, the CDR3 reads TGTGCCAGCAGGGCCGGGACAGGGGGCCCCGAGCAGTACTTC.

The chain has TRBV7-3 and TRBJ2-5; TRBD1 matches 7 bases. CDR1 SGHTA and CDR2 FQGTGA come from the germline V gene. Germline trimming cut 5 bases from V and 5 bases from J; bases unmatched to any gene: 5. There are 13 residues in the CDR3. The CDR3 DNA follows: TGTGCCAGCAGCCGACAGGGCGGCGAGACCCAGTACTTC. Translation: CASSRQGGETQYF. Using reference TRBV7-3 and TRBJ2-5 for the parts outside the CDR3, the full variable domain is GAGVSQTPSNKVTEKGKYVELRCDPISGHTALYWYRQSLGQGPEFLIYFQGTGAADDSGLPNDRFFAVRPEGSVSTLKIQRTERGDSAVYLCASSRQGGETQYFGPGTRLLVL.

The rearrangement links TRBV10-2 to TRBJ1-1; 9 positions agree with TRBD1. Per the germline V gene, CDR1 is WSHSY and CDR2 is SAAADI. The J segment lost 0 bases and the V segment lost 6 bases, leaving 5 bases of the junction unmatched. CDR3 length equals 15 residues. The CDR3 nucleotides read TGCGCCAGCAGATTCTGGACAGGGGTGAACACTGAAGCTTTCTTT. This codes for CASRFWTGVNTEAFF.

The rearrangement joins TRBV6-5 to TRBJ2-6, with D possibly being TRBD2 (5 bases). The germline gives CDR1 MNHEY, CDR2 SVGAGI. The CDR3 runs 15 residues. V was pared by 6 bases and J by 1 base, with 10 bases between. CDR3: CASSDGGSGANVLTF. The DNA of the CDR3 is TGTGCCAGCAGCGACGGCGGGTCTGGGGCCAACGTCCTGACTTTC.

The chain recombines TRBV6-5 with TRBJ2-3, with 7 nucleotides matching TRBD1. Looked up from germline, CDR1 is MNHEY and CDR2 is SVGAGI. This CDR3 comprises 14 residues. The junction had 8 bases not matched to a gene; V was cut back by 11 bases and J by 0 bases. This CDR3 reads CAASTGRSTDTQYF. The CDR3 nucleotides are TGTGCCGCATCGACAGGGCGAAGCACAGATACGCAGTATTTT.

This clone was recorded only once. The chain joins TRBV7-8 to TRBJ1-5; no firm D call. CDR1 is SGHVS, CDR2 FQNEAQ, per germline. CDR3 size: 14 residues. Trimming took off 1 base at V and 4 bases at J, with 8 bases between the two ends. CDR3 sequence: CASSLEAGNQPQHF. The CDR3 coding sequence is TGTGCCAGCAGCTTAGAGGCGGGGAATCAGCCCCAGCATTTT. Looking up the rest from reference TRBV7-8 and TRBJ1-5 gives the full variable domain: GAGVSQSPRYKVAKRGQDVALRCDPISGHVSLFWYQQALGQGPEFLTYFQNEAQLDKSGLPSDRFFAERPEGSVSTLKIQRTQQEDSAVYLCASSLEAGNQPQHFGDGTRLSIL.

The chain links TRBV3-1 (or the pseudogene TRBV3-2) to TRBJ2-7, with a tentative D call TRBD2 (5 bases). The germline CDR1 and CDR2 sequences are LGHDT and YNNKEL (reference sequence). Trimming took off 1 base at V and 2 bases at J, with 18 bases between the two ends. CDR3 length: 17 amino acids. The CDR3 reads CASSQAPFAGGAYEQYF. The CDR3 nucleotides read TGTGCCAGCAGCCAAGCGCCCTTTGCGGGTGGGGCCTACGAGCAGTACTTC.

The J gene is TRBJ2-3, the V gene TRBV6-5; TRBD2 is a possible D gene (7 bases). The CDR3 is made up of 12 amino acids. Germline-derived CDR1 and CDR2 are MNHEY and SVGAGI. CDR3 amino acids: CGGGGLAHTQYF. The DNA for the CDR3 is TGTGGTGGGGGGGGGCTAGCGCACACGCAGTATTTT.

The CDR3 DNA follows: TGTGCCAGCAATGGGGGTTGGGGGGAGAGCTACGAGCAGTACTTC. It is translated as CASNGGWGESYEQYF. The chain has TRBV27 and TRBJ2-7; D may be TRBD2 (6 bases). This CDR3 has 15 residues. V lost 7 bases to trimming and J lost 3 bases, with 19 bases between them. CDR1 MNHEY and CDR2 SMNVEV come from the germline V gene (reference sequence).

This chain joins TRBV19 and TRBJ1-5; 8 bases line up with TRBD1. Trimming at V came to 5 bases and at J to 9 bases, leaving 9 bases not matched to a gene. Germline CDR1 reads LNHDA; CDR2 reads SQIVND (reference sequence). CDR3 length: 14 amino acids. The CDR3 sequence: CASSARQGLAPQHF. The CDR3 region has the DNA TGTGCCAGTAGTGCCCGACAGGGGCTTGCGCCCCAGCATTTT.

The rearrangement uses TRBV2 and TRBJ1-1; 7 nucleotides line up with TRBD1. V was pared by 5 bases and J by 4 bases, with 1 base of the junction left unmatched. The germline V gene has CDR1 SNHLY and CDR2 FYNNEI. This CDR3 has 12 amino acids. As DNA, the CDR3 is TGTGCCAGCAGTCAGGGGGGCACTGAAGCTTTCTTT. Protein product: CASSQGGTEAFF.

This chain links TRBV19 with TRBJ2-2; TRBD1 might be the D (5 bases). The ends were cut back, 1 base at V and 6 bases at J, with 15 bases in the middle. There are 16 residues in the CDR3. Germline V gene sequence: CDR1 LNHDA, CDR2 SQIVND (reference sequence). CDR3 sequence (DNA): TGTGCCAGTAGTATAGTGGGGCAGGGCAGGGCCGGGGAGCTGTTTTTT. This sequence encodes CASSIVGQGRAGELFF. The whole variable domain, remainder taken from reference TRBV19 and TRBJ2-2, is DGGITQSPKYLFRKEGQNVTLSCEQNLNHDAMYWYRQDPGQGLRLIYYSQIVNDFQKGDIAEGYSVSREKKESFPLTVTSAQKNPTAFYLCASSIVGQGRAGELFFGEGSRLTVL.

V is TRBV4-3 and J is TRBJ2-1, with a weak D call TRBD2 (6 bases). This CDR3 region has 15 residues. Trimming stripped 7 bases from V and 7 bases from J, with 20 bases between. Germline V lookup: CDR1 LGHNA, CDR2 YSLEER. CDR3 DNA: TGCGCCAGCAACTACTCTACGGGAGTCTTGAATGAGCAGTTCTTC. As protein: CASNYSTGVLNEQFF.

The genes are TRBV2 and TRBJ2-5; a weak D match, TRBD1 (6 bases). CDR3 length: 15 residues. With 8 bases removed from V and 5 bases from J, the gap between germline ends came to 21 bases. In germline, CDR1 is SNHLY, CDR2 FYNNEI. The CDR3 sequence is CASAWLSPRGETQYF. In DNA, the CDR3 is TGTGCCAGCGCTTGGCTTTCACCTAGGGGGGAGACCCAGTACTTC.

The chain joins TRBV6-6 to TRBJ1-3; possible D gene TRBD1, 6 bases. The germline V gene encodes CDR1 MNHNY and CDR2 SVGAGI (reference sequence). This CDR3 contains 15 residues. V was shortened by 5 bases and J by 4 bases, with 15 bases between the two germline ends. The CDR3 sequence is CASSPGGLRGNTIYF. Here the CDR3 DNA reads TGTGCCAGCAGTCCCGGGGGGCTTCGAGGAAACACCATATATTTT.

V usage is TRBV18 and J usage is TRBJ2-1; 9 bases are a match to TRBD2. The germline V gene has CDR1 KGHSH and CDR2 LQKENI. Germline trimming cut 5 bases from V and 9 bases from J; bases unmatched to any gene: 8. This CDR3 has 14 residues. For the CDR3, the DNA is TGTGCCAGCTCAGGGGCGGGAGGGCCTGTTGAGCAGTTCTTC. This gives the protein CASSGAGGPVEQFF.

This rearrangement joins TRBV12-3 or TRBV12-4 to TRBJ2-7; TRBD1 might be the D (5 bases). This CDR3 spans 13 amino acids. Trimming took off 2 bases at V and 5 bases at J, with 10 bases between the two ends. CDR3 coding DNA: TGTGCCAGCAGTTTAAGGGGATGGGACGAGCAGTACTTC. As protein: CASSLRGWDEQYF.

The chain combines TRBV7-2 with TRBJ2-7; the match to TRBD2 covers 9 bases. The CDR3 covers 15 residues. Germline values: CDR1 SGHTA, CDR2 FQGNSA. V gave up 5 bases and J gave up 6 bases; unmatched junction bases: 11. DNA of the CDR3: TGTGCCAGCAGCCCCCAGGGACTAGCACGGAGCGAGCAGTACTTC. Its protein is CASSPQGLARSEQYF.

This clone showed up just once. This rearrangement joins TRBV11-2 to TRBJ1-6; no reliable D call. Germline V gives CDR1 SGHAT, CDR2 FQNNGV. The length of the CDR3 is 12 residues. Trimming pared 5 bases from V and 6 bases from J, leaving 5 bases between. DNA for the CDR3: TGTGCCAGCAGCGTCCTTAATTCACCCCTCCACTTT. Translating it yields CASSVLNSPLHF.

V is TRBV19 and J is TRBJ2-7, with D maybe TRBD1 (7 bases). Germline-derived CDR1 and CDR2 are LNHDA and SQIVND (reference sequence). The CDR3 has 14 residues. The germline V and J ends were trimmed by 2 bases and 2 bases, with 10 bases remaining between them. CDR3 loop: CASSIQGGPYEQYF. CDR3 DNA sequence: TGTGCCAGTAGTATACAGGGGGGACCCTACGAGCAGTACTTC.

The chain has TRBV6-6 and TRBJ1-1; tentatively, D is TRBD1 (5 bases). V gave up 6 bases and J gave up 1 base, with 9 bases separating them. Germline assignment: CDR1 MNHNY and CDR2 SVGAGI (reference sequence). The length of the CDR3 is 13 residues. This chain's CDR3 is CASRAGPNTEAFF. DNA for the CDR3: TGTGCCAGCAGAGCGGGGCCGAACACTGAAGCTTTCTTT.

The gene calls are TRBV5-4 and TRBJ2-1; 7 bases align to TRBD2. Germline CDR1 and CDR2: SGHNT and YYREEE (reference sequence). The V and J ends lost 1 base and 2 bases, in that order; junction bases with no gene match: 3. This CDR3 is built from 15 residues. The CDR3 DNA follows: TGTGCCAGCAGCTTGTTCCGGGGGGCCTACAATGAGCAGTTCTTC. As protein: CASSLFRGAYNEQFF.

This chain links TRBV7-6 with TRBJ1-6, with no clear D. CDR1 and CDR2 from the germline V gene are SGHVS and FNYEAQ. The ends were cut back, 4 bases at V and 6 bases at J, with 10 bases in the middle. This CDR3 is built from 14 residues. Here the CDR3 DNA reads TGTGCCAGCAGCTCGGGAGAGAGTAATTCACCCCTCCACTTT. Encoded protein: CASSSGESNSPLHF. Filled out from reference TRBV7-6 and TRBJ1-6, the complete variable domain reads GAGVSQSPRYKVTKRGQDVALRCDPISGHVSLYWYRQALGQGPEFLTYFNYEAQQDKSGLPNDRFSAERPEGSISTLTIQRTEQRDSAMYRCASSSGESNSPLHFGNGTRLTVT.